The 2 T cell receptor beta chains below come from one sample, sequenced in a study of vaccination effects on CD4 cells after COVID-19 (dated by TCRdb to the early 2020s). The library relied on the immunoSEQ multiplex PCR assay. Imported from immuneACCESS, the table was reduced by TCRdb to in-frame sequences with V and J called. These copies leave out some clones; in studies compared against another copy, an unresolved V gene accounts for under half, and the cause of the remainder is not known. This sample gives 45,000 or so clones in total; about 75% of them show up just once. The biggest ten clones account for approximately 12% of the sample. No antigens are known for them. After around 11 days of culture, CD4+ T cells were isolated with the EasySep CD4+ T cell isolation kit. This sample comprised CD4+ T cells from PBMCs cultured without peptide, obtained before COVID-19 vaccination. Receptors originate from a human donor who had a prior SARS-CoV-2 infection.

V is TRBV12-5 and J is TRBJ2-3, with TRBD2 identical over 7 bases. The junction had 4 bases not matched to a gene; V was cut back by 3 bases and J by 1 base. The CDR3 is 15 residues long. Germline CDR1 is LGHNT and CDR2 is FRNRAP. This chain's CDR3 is CASGLLASRTDTQYF. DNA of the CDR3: TGTGCTAGTGGTTTACTAGCGTCTCGCACAGATACGCAGTATTTT.

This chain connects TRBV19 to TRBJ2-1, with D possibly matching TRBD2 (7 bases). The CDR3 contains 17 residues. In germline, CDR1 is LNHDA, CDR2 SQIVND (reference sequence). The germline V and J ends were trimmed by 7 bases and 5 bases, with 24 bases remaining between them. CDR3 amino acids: CASTLEPRGALDNEQFF. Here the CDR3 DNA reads TGTGCCAGTACCTTAGAGCCCCGGGGGGCCCTGGACAATGAGCAGTTCTTC. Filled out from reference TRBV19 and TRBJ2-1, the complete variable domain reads DGGITQSPKYLFRKEGQNVTLSCEQNLNHDAMYWYRQDPGQGLRLIYYSQIVNDFQKGDIAEGYSVSREKKESFPLTVTSAQKNPTAFYLCASTLEPRGALDNEQFFGPGTRLTVL.